This section outlines one TCR beta chain sequence together with its context. Antigen unknown. The data originate from a study of early T cells in non-severe SARS-CoV-2 infection. Study overall: It was bulk RNA from unsorted whole blood that was sequenced, and the chains were unpaired. Study outcomes and limitations: Reliance on VDJdb matching favored anti-spike CD8 responses; private and CD4 specificities were missed.

Unique molecular identifiers were affixed to single, distinct cDNA molecules. TCRdb passed the 5' RACE reads through MiXCR, listing each CDR3 protein once. Of about 54,000 distinct CDR3 sequences detected, around 8% appear once; the ten largest clones hold more than 9%. This receptor was identified in an adult who was a healthcare worker with PCR-confirmed SARS-CoV-2 infection or an uninfected control (not recorded which). The specimen comprised whole blood, sampled at baseline.

The CDR3 reads CASSLDPGNEQYF. CDR3 sequence (DNA): TGTGCCAGCAGCTTAGACCCCGGCAACGAGCAGTACTTC. This chain uses TRBV7-9 with TRBJ2-7; D uncertain. Between the trimmed V and J ends, which lost 1 base and 5 bases, there was a span of 9 bases. The CDR3 runs 13 residues. Germline CDR1 reads SEHNR; CDR2 reads FQNEAQ (reference sequence). Full variable domain (remainder filled in from reference TRBV7-9 and TRBJ2-7): DTGVSQNPRHKITKRGQNVTFRCDPISEHNRLYWYRQTLGQGPEFLTYFQNEAQLEKSRLLSDRFSAERPKGSFSTLEIQRTEQGDSAMYLCASSLDPGNEQYFGPGTRLTVT.